The entry below gives a single TCR beta chain sequence along with its context. The CDR3 totals 16 residues. The V gene lost 3 bases and the J gene lost 1 base, with 15 bases spanning the gap. Germline V gene data show CDR1 as SGHTA and CDR2 as FQGNSA. The data stem from a study of blood T cell repertoires in COVID-19. Study as a whole: Samples came from the United States, Italy and Spain, spanning acute and convalescent COVID-19. T cells, B-cell-depleted T cells, or PBMCs supplied cDNA or gDNA.

Method: immunoSEQ multiplex PCR; TCRdb's copy keeps in-frame clones and lacks some. This table has 210,000 or so clones, 70% to 90% appearing once. The rearrangement links TRBV7-2 to TRBJ1-1; TRBD1 is a possible D gene (6 bases). This sequence originates from a woman aged 45-65 years with acute or convalescent COVID-19. The material sequenced was peripheral blood. Here the CDR3 DNA reads TGTGCCAGCAGCTTCTCCTCTAGGACAGCGAACACTGAAGCTTTCTTT. Translation: CASSFSSRTANTEAFF.